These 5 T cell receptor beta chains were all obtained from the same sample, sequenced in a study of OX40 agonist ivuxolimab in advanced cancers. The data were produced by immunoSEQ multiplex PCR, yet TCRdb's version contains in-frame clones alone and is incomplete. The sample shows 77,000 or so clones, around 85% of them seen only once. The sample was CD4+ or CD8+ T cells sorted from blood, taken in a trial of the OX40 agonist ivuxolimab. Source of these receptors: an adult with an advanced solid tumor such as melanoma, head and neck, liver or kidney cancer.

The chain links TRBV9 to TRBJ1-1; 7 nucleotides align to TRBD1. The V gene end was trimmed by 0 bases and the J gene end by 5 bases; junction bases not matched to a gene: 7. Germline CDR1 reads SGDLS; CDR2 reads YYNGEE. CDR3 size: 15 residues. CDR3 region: CASSVGRGQGTEAFF. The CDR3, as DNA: TGTGCCAGCAGCGTAGGAAGGGGGCAGGGGACTGAAGCTTTCTTT.

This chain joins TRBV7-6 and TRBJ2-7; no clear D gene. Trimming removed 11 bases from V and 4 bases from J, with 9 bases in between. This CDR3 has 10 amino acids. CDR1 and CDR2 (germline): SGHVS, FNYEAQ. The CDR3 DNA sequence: TGTGCCCTGTCTACGTACGAGCAGTACTTC. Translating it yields CALSTYEQYF.

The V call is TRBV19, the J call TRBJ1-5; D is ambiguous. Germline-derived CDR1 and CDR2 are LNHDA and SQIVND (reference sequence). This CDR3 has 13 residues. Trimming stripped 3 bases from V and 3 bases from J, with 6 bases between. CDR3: CASSIRLNQPQHF. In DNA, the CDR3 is TGTGCCAGTAGTATTCGTCTCAATCAGCCCCAGCATTTT.

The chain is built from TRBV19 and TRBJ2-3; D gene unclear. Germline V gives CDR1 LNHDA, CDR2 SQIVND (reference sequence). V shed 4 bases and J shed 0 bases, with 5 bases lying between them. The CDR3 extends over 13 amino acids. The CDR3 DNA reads TGTGCCAGTAGTAGCTTTAGCACAGATACGCAGTATTTT. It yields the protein CASSSFSTDTQYF. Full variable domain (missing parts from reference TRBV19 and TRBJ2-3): DGGITQSPKYLFRKEGQNVTLSCEQNLNHDAMYWYRQDPGQGLRLIYYSQIVNDFQKGDIAEGYSVSREKKESFPLTVTSAQKNPTAFYLCASSSFSTDTQYFGPGTRLTVL.

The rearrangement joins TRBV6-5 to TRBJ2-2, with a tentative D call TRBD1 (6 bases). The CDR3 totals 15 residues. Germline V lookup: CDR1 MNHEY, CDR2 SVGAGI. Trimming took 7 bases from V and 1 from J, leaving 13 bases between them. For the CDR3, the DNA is TGTGCCAGCACACAGGGCCAAGTGAACACCGGGGAGCTGTTTTTT. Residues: CASTQGQVNTGELFF.